This TCR beta chain was observed in a study of human T cells and chemical hapten exposure. Background on the study: Per-sample TCR yields varied mainly from small pooled library volume differences. The study's findings and limits: There were significantly more large CDR3 similarity clusters among expanded TCRs than among controls.

This clonotype has a count of ten or more. The antigen remains undetermined. Authors' methods: Counting gave a median of roughly 97,000 TCRs per sample, with values ranging from about 23,224 to 700,000. MiXCR was run by TCRdb on the RACE reads, yielding one entry per CDR3 protein. The V and J calls shown here were made by TCRdb, not taken from the authors' results. This sample has tens of thousands of distinct CDR3 sequences, with roughly an eighth found just once. Time point in this sample: patch test 3, about 24 weeks after DPC sensitization. Described treatment: therapeutic diphenylcyclopropenone sensitization with weekly scalp DPC. Blood was collected ahead of every patch test applied. The CDR3 is made up of 19 amino acids. Germline CDR1 reads MDHEN; CDR2 reads SYDVKM. V was pared by 5 bases and J by 2 bases, with 16 bases of the junction left unmatched.

Sequencing was performed on whole blood, taken in connection with sensitization to the hapten diphenylcyclopropenone (DPC). The TCR comes from a young man with alopecia areata. Some clones in this sample may be carry-over from other donors' samples. V is TRBV28 and J is TRBJ1-5; 9 bases align to TRBD1. Here the CDR3 reads CASSTLGQGPDLGNQPQHF. CDR3 in DNA: TGTGCCAGCAGTACCTTAGGACAGGGGCCGGACCTGGGCAATCAGCCCCAGCATTTT.